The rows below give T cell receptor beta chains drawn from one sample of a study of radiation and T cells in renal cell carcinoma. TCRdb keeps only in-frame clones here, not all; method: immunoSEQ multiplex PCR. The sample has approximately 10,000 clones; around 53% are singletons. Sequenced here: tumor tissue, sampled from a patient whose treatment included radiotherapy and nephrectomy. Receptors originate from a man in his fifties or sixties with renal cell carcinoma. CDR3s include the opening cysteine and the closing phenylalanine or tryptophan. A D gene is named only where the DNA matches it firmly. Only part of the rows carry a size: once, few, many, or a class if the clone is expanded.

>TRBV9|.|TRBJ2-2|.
TGTGCCAGCAGCCTCCCCACCACCGGGGAGCTGTTTTTT
CASSLPTTGELFF
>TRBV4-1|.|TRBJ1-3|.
TGCGCCAGCAGCCAGAGAGGGGACCATTTTGGAAACACCATATATTTT
CASSQRGDHFGNTIYF
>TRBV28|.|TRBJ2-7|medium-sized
TGTGCCAGCAGTCCCTTTACCGAGCAGTACTTC
CASSPFTEQYF
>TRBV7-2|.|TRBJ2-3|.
TGTGCCAGCAGCCAAGGGTTGGGGCAGGGCGCAGATACGCAGTATTTT
CASSQGLGQGADTQYF
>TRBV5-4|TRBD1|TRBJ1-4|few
TGTGCCAGCAGCTTAGAACCGGGACAGGCAGATGAAAAACTGTTTTTT
CASSLEPGQADEKLFF
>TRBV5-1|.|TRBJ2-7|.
TGCGCCAGCAGCTTGGCTTCCAACAGAATGTACGAGCAGTACTTC
CASSLASNRMYEQYF
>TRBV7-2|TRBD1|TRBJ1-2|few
TGTGCCAGCAGCTTACACGGACAGGGGAGCTACACCTTC
CASSLHGQGSYTF
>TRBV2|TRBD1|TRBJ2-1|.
TGTGCCAGCTCGGGACAGAGCTCCTACAATGAGCAGTTCTTC
CASSGQSSYNEQFF
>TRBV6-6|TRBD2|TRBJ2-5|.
TGTGCCAGCAGTTACCAGTCTAGCGGGAGGGCCGAGACCCAGTACTTC
CASSYQSSGRAETQYF
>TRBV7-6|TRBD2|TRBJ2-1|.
TGTGCCAGCAGCCTTAGGCCGGGGGTACTAGCGGTATTGGAGAATGAGCAGTTCTTC
CASSLRPGVLAVLENEQFF
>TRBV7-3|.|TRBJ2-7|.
TGTGCCAGCAGCTTGGGGCCCATTTTGCAACCATACGAGCAGTACTTC
CASSLGPILQPYEQYF
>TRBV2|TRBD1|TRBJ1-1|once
TGTGCCAGCAGGGGGACAGGGACTGAAGCTTTCTTT
CASRGTGTEAFF
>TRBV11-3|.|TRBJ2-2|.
TGTGCCAGCAGCTTAAAACCGAACACCGGGGAGCTGTTTTTT
CASSLKPNTGELFF
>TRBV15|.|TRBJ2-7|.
TGTGCCACCAGCAATGGGAACAATTACGAGCAGTACTTC
CATSNGNNYEQYF
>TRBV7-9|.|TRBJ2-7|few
TGTGCCAGCAGCTTCATAGCGACCAACGAGCAGTACTTC
CASSFIATNEQYF
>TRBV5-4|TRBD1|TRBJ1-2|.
TGTGCCAGCAGCTTGGGCGGGACAGGGGCGGTGAGTTACGGCTACACCTTC
CASSLGGTGAVSYGYTF
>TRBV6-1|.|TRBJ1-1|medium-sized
TGTGCCAGCAGCTGGGGGGAGAACACTGAAGCTTTCTTT
CASSWGENTEAFF
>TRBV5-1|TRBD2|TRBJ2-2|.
TGCGCCAGCAGCTTACTAGCGGGGGGCACCGGGGAGCTGTTTTTT
CASSLLAGGTGELFF
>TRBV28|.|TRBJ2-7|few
TGTGCCAGCAGTTCCTTAGCGGTCGAGCAGTACTTC
CASSSLAVEQYF
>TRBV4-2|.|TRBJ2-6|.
TGTGCCAGCAGCCAAGATGAGTCATCTGGGGCCAACGTCCTGACTTTC
CASSQDESSGANVLTF
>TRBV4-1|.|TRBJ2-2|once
TGCGCCAGCAGCCAAGGACCAATGGCGGGGGAGCTGTTTTTT
CASSQGPMAGELFF
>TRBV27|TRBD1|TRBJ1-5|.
TGTGCCAGCAGTTTTCGACAGGGGAGCAATCAGCCCCAGCATTTT
CASSFRQGSNQPQHF
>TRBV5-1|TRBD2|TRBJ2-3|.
TGCGCCAGCAGCCTTAGCGGGTTCACAGATACGCAGTATTTT
CASSLSGFTDTQYF
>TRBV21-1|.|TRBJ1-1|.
TGTGCCAGCAGCAAAGACAGGGGGCGTAAGGGCACTGAAGCTTTCTTT
CASSKDRGRKGTEAFF
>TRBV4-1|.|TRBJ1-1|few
TGCGCCAGCAGCCAAGAAGCGGTTGCAAATAGTAGGGCTTTCTTT
CASSQEAVANSRAFF
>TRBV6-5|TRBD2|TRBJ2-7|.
TGTGCCAGCAGTATCACGGGACTAGCGACATACGAGCAGTACTTC
CASSITGLATYEQYF
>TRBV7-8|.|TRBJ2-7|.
TGTGCCAGCAGCAGTACGGCAGGGGTAAGCTACGAGCAGTACTTC
CASSSTAGVSYEQYF
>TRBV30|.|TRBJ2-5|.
TGTGCCTTAATCAGGCCCCCAGAGACCCAGTACTTC
CALIRPPETQYF
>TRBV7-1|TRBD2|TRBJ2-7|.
TGTGCCAGCAGCTTAGCGGGACTAGCGATGCAGTACTTC
CASSLAGLAMQYF
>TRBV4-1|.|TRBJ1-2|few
TGCGCCAGCAGCCAAGCGACAGCACTCTCCCCCTATGGCTACACCTTC
CASSQATALSPYGYTF
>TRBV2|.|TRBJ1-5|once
TGTGCCAGCAGTGAACTGATGGGGGGAGGCAATCAGCCCCAGCATTTT
CASSELMGGGNQPQHF
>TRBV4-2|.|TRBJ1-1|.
TGTGCCAGCAGCTTTTCCTACGAAGCTTTCTTT
CASSFSYEAFF
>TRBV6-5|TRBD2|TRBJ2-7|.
TGTGCCAGCAGTTTAGCGGGAGGGCTATTCTACGAGCAGTACTTC
CASSLAGGLFYEQYF
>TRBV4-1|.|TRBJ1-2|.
TGTGCCAGCAGCTCCCGTACGGGTAACTATGGCTACACCTTC
CASSSRTGNYGYTF
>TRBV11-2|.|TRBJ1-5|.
TGTGCCAGCAGCTTGTCAGGTGATCAGCCCCAGCATTTT
CASSLSGDQPQHF
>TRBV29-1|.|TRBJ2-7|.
TGCAGCGTTGAAGCTCATGGTGGCGGGACGGCTACCTACGAGCAGTACTTC
CSVEAHGGGTATYEQYF
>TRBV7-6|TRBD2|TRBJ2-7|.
TGTGCCAGCAGCCTCCGGACTAGCGGGATACAGTACGAGCAGTACTTC
CASSLRTSGIQYEQYF
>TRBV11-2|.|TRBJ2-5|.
TGTGCCAGCAGCTTGGGGACAATCCAAGAGACCCAGTACTTC
CASSLGTIQETQYF
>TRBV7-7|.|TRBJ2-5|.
TGTGCCAGCAGCTCAGGAGGGAACAGGGTACAAGAGACCCAGTACTTC
CASSSGGNRVQETQYF
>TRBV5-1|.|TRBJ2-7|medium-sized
TGCGCCAGCAGCTTGGGGGTTTCGGCAGGGGACGACGTGCAGTACTTC
CASSLGVSAGDDVQYF
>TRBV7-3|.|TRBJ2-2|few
TGTGCCAGCAGCGCGACCTTGGGGGAGCTGTTTTTT
CASSATLGELFF
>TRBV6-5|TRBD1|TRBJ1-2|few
TGTGCCAGCACCCCCCAGATAGGGGGCAGTTATGGCTACACCTTC
CASTPQIGGSYGYTF
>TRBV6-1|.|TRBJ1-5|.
TGTGCCAGCAGTGTTAGCAATCAGCCCCAGCATTTT
CASSVSNQPQHF
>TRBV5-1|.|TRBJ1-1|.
TGCGCCAGCAGCTTGGCCGAGACTCTGGAAGCTTTCTTT
CASSLAETLEAFF
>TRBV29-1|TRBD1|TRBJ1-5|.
TGCAGCGTTGGGGTGGGACAGGGAGGCCAGCCCCAGCATTTT
CSVGVGQGGQPQHF
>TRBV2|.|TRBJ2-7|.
TGTGCCAGCAGTGTGGACATGTCCTACGAGCAGTACTTC
CASSVDMSYEQYF
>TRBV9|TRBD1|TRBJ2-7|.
TGTGCCAGCAGCGTAGGTCCGGACAGGGACTACGAGCAGTACTTC
CASSVGPDRDYEQYF
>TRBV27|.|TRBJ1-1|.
TGTGCCAGCAGTTTAGCGATGTCAGGTTCCACTGAAGCTTTCTTT
CASSLAMSGSTEAFF
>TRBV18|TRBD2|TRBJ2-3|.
TGTGCCAGCTCGTTTCTAGCGGGAGCCTCTAGCACAGATACGCAGTATTTT
CASSFLAGASSTDTQYF